The 6 T cell receptor beta chains listed next were all sequenced from one sample in a study of CD8 T cells in ankylosing spondylitis (dated 2017 in TCRdb). Antigens of these TCRs are unknown. The paper as a whole reports these results and caveats: A TCR beta motif of several highly homologous amino acid variants appeared characteristic of blood from ankylosing spondylitis patients.

Library generation was performed with 5' RACE. The sequencer was an Illumina HiSeq 2500. The public reads were reprocessed in TCRdb via fastp at Q25 and MiXCR, keeping in-frame beta chains. Every CDR3 protein is listed once, alongside the most common genes and DNA of its rows. This sample comprises more than 300,000 distinct CDR3 sequences, around 7.6% of them detected only once. Of the sample, just over 14% falls within the top ten clones. The material sequenced was blood, either unsorted or a sorted T cell fraction (not recorded which). The source of these receptors is a male donor with ankylosing spondylitis.

There are a few counts of this clonotype. The chain links TRBV19 to TRBJ2-2, with TRBD1 matching 9 bases. V trimming: 6 bases; J trimming: 14 bases; junction bases outside the gene matches: 4. The CDR3 extends over 11 amino acids. Germline V gene data show CDR1 as LNHDA and CDR2 as SQIVND (reference sequence). The CDR3 region is CASSPDRGLFF. The CDR3 DNA follows: TGTGCCAGTAGCCCGGACAGGGGCCTGTTTTTT.

This clonotype was counted between two and nine times. CDR3 DNA: TGTGCCAGCGCACGGTCTAGGTCGGATACGCAGTATTTT. Its protein is CASARSRSDTQYF. The chain couples TRBV6-1 to TRBJ2-3, with D uncertain. CDR3 length: 13 amino acids. Trimming took off 8 bases at V and 6 bases at J, with 15 bases between the two ends. Per the germline V gene, CDR1 is MNHNS and CDR2 is SASEGT.

V is TRBV27 and J is TRBJ1-2; tentative D call: TRBD1 (6 bases). V lost 3 bases to trimming and J lost 0 bases, with 14 bases between them. Germline V CDR1 and CDR2: MNHEY, SMNVEV (reference sequence). The CDR3 extends over 16 amino acids. CDR3: CASSLGSGAPNYGYTF. The CDR3 DNA sequence: TGTGCCAGCAGTTTGGGGTCGGGGGCGCCTAACTATGGCTACACCTTC.

This clonotype was seen a few times. The rearrangement uses TRBV4-3 and TRBJ2-7; TRBD2 might be the D (6 bases). From germline, CDR1 is LGHNA and CDR2 YSLEER. V was shortened by 0 bases and J by 0 bases, with 9 bases between the two germline ends. CDR3 length: 15 amino acids. CDR3 coding DNA: TGCGCCAGCAGCCAAGATGCTAGCGACTCCTACGAGCAGTACTTC. Amino acids: CASSQDASDSYEQYF.

The rearrangement uses TRBV6-2 or TRBV6-3 and TRBJ2-1; D uncertain. CDR1 is MNHEY, CDR2 SVGEGT, per germline. Trimming removed 6 bases at V and 7 bases at J, with 16 bases between. This CDR3 is 14 amino acids long. The CDR3 is CASRRHDLANEQFF. The CDR3, as DNA: TGTGCCAGCAGGCGACACGACTTGGCTAATGAGCAGTTCTTC.

The sample holds many counts of this clonotype. V gene TRBV20-1 combines with J gene TRBJ1-4; D ambiguous. CDR1 is DFQATT and CDR2 is SNEGSKA in the germline V gene (reference sequence). Deletions cut 1 base from V and 2 bases from J, with 8 bases between. This CDR3 spans 14 amino acids. CDR3 amino acids: CSARGGETNEKLFF. CDR3 nucleotides: TGCAGTGCTAGAGGCGGGGAGACTAATGAAAAACTGTTTTTT.